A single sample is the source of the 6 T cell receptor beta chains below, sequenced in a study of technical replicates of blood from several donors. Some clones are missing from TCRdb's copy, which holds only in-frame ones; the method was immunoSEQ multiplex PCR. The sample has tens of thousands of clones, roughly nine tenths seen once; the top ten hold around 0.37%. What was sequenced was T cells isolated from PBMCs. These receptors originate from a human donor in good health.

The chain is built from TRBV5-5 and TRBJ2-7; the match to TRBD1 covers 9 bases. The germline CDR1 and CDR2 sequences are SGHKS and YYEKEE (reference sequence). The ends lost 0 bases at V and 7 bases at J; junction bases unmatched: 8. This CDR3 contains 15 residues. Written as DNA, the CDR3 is TGTGCCAGCAGCTTGGCCCCACAGGGGGCGGAAGAGCAGTACTTC. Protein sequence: CASSLAPQGAEEQYF. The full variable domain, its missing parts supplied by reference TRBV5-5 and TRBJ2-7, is DAGVTQSPTHLIKTRGQQVTLRCSPISGHKSVSWYQQVLGQGPQFIFQYYEKEERGRGNFPDRFSARQFPNYSSELNVNALLLGDSALYLCASSLAPQGAEEQYFGPGTRLTVT.

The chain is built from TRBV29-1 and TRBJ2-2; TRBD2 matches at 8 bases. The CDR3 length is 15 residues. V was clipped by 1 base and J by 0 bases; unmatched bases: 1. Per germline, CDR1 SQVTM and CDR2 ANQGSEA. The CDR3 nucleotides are TGCAGCGTTGAAGCGCGGGGGGCGAACACCGGGGAGCTGTTTTTT. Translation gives CSVEARGANTGELFF.

CDR3 in DNA: TGTGCCAGCTCACCCCAGGCTAGCGGGGTCTGGGAGCAGTACTTC. This codes for CASSPQASGVWEQYF. The chain is built from TRBV18 and TRBJ2-7, with 9 bases that match TRBD2. Unmatched junction bases numbered 10, after V lost 3 bases and J lost 7 bases. Germline V gene data show CDR1 as KGHSH and CDR2 as LQKENI. This CDR3 is 15 amino acids long. The whole variable domain, filled in from reference TRBV18 and TRBJ2-7, reads NAGVMQNPRHLVRRRGQEARLRCSPMKGHSHVYWYRQLPEEGLKFMVYLQKENIIDESGMPKERFSAEFPKEGPSILRIQQVVRGDSAAYFCASSPQASGVWEQYFGPGTRLTVT.

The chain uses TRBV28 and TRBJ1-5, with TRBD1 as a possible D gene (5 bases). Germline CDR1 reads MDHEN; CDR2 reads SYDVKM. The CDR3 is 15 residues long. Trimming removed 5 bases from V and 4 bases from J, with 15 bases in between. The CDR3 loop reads CASSRLDTLNQPQHF. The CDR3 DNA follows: TGTGCCAGCAGTAGATTGGACACTTTAAATCAGCCCCAGCATTTT.

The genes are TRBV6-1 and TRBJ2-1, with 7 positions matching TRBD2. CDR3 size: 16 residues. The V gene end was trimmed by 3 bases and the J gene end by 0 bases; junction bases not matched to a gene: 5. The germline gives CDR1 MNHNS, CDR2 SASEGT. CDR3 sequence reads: CASSELAVSSYNEQFF. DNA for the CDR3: TGTGCCAGCAGTGAGCTAGCGGTAAGCTCCTACAATGAGCAGTTCTTC.

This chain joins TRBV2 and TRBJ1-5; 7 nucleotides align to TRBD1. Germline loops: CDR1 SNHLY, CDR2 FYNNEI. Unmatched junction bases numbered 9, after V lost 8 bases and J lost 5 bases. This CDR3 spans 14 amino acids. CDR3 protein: CASSGTDAYQPQHF. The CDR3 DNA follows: TGTGCCAGCTCCGGGACAGATGCCTATCAGCCCCAGCATTTT.